This T cell receptor beta chain was recorded in a study of OX40 agonist ivuxolimab in advanced cancers. Study at large: Under the entry rules, prior anti-PD-1, anti-PD-L1 or anti-CTLA-4 therapy was allowed, and around 36% had some.

Method: immunoSEQ multiplex PCR; TCRdb's copy keeps in-frame clones and lacks some. The data contain tens of thousands of clones, around nine tenths of them singletons. Whole-study findings and limits: Undetermined was the antigen specificity of the expanded peripheral T cells. People who partly responded at 0.1-3.0 mg/kg had some of the least clonal expansion seen.

Notes on this clone: The antigen is unknown.

The sample in question was CD4+ or CD8+ T cells sorted from blood, obtained in a trial of the OX40 agonist ivuxolimab. The receptor comes from an adult with an advanced solid tumor such as melanoma, head and neck, liver or kidney cancer.

The CDR3 bases are TGTGCCAGCAGCTTAAGCCTGAGGGAGGGCACTGAAGCTTTCTTT. This encodes CASSLSLREGTEAFF. The chain carries TRBV7-6 and TRBJ1-1, with D unresolved. The CDR3 has 15 residues. Germline values: CDR1 SGHVS, CDR2 FNYEAQ. V was cut by 2 bases and J by 4 bases, with 14 bases left in between.